The subject of this entry is one T cell receptor beta chain. The antigen is not known. This record comes from a study of cytomegalovirus exposure and HLA in healthy donors. Study-wide context: Researchers found that more than 70% of over 350 genotyped donors fell within the Caucasian-associated ancestry cluster.

Study results and caveats: The study designated 164 TCR beta chains cytomegalovirus-associated.

The CDR3 sequence is 16 residues long. V was cut by 4 bases and J by 0 bases, with 13 bases left in between. CDR1 and CDR2 from the germline V gene are SGHVS and FNYEAQ. It was with 60 Vbeta and 13 Jbeta primers that the PCR ran. The table came from immunoSEQ multiplex PCR; TCRdb's copy has only in-frame clones and leaves some out. The sample holds about 190,000 clones; approximately 81% are singletons and the top ten take 3% to 4%. The TCR comes from a man aged 50-60 years in good health and CMV-seronegative. The chain links TRBV7-6 to TRBJ2-1; D remains ambiguous. The source material was PBMCs. CDR3 residues: CASSSPYIHSYNEQFF. Here the CDR3 DNA reads TGTGCCAGCAGCTCCCCTTACATCCACTCCTACAATGAGCAGTTCTTC.